The 23 T cell receptor beta chains presented below share a single source sample, sequenced in a study of shared clonotypes between healthy human individuals. The protocol was immunoSEQ multiplex PCR, while the TCRdb copy is restricted to in-frame clones and leaves out a portion. The table includes millions of clones, roughly nine tenths detected once. The sequenced sample consisted of naive CD4+ T cells sorted from blood. Documented subset: CD45RA+ positively selected. Receptor source: a man aged 18-30 years in good health.

This clone has only one observation. The rearrangement uses TRBV2 and TRBJ2-1, with 8 bases aligning to TRBD2. This CDR3 is built from 14 residues. CDR1 SNHLY and CDR2 FYNNEI come from the germline V gene. Unmatched junction bases numbered 12, after V lost 10 bases and J lost 7 bases. For the CDR3, the DNA is TGTGCCACCCAAAGCGGGGGAAGGTTTAATGAGCAGTTCTTC. It encodes CATQSGGRFNEQFF.

The rearrangement joins TRBV6-5 to TRBJ1-5; 7 nucleotides agree with TRBD1. The germline V gene has CDR1 MNHEY and CDR2 SVGAGI. With V trimmed by 0 bases and J by 7 bases, 6 bases remained unmatched. The CDR3 contains 15 residues. CDR3: CASSYSDRTRQPQHF. The CDR3, as DNA: TGTGCCAGCAGTTACTCGGACAGGACGAGACAGCCCCAGCATTTT.

V gene TRBV5-1 combines with J gene TRBJ1-6; D is uncertain. Trimming removed 6 bases from V and 3 bases from J, with 13 bases in between. The CDR3 has 15 amino acids. From germline, CDR1 is SGHRS and CDR2 YFSETQ. This chain's CDR3 is CASTFEYDYNSPLHF. For the CDR3, the DNA is TGCGCCAGCACCTTTGAGTACGACTATAATTCACCCCTCCACTTT.

This chain connects TRBV5-4 to TRBJ2-7, with D hard to call. V dropped 3 bases and J dropped 4 bases, with 17 bases sitting between them. In germline, CDR1 is SGHNT, CDR2 YYREEE (reference sequence). The CDR3 has 15 residues. The CDR3 DNA follows: TGTGCCAGCAGCTCAATTGACGGGTCTCTTTACGAGCAGTACTTC. Its translation is CASSSIDGSLYEQYF.

V and J are TRBV27 and TRBJ1-6, with D possibly being TRBD1 (6 bases). Trimming pared 3 bases from V and 0 bases from J, leaving 15 bases between. The length of the CDR3 is 18 residues. Germline assignment: CDR1 MNHEY and CDR2 SMNVEV (reference sequence). The CDR3, as DNA: TGTGCCAGCAGTTTGTGGACAGAAGCGAGCTCCTATAATTCACCCCTCCACTTT. Translation gives CASSLWTEASSYNSPLHF.

The V call is TRBV6-6, the J call TRBJ2-2, with a weak D call TRBD2 (5 bases). V was clipped by 3 bases and J by 4 bases, with 15 bases between them. The CDR3 length is 16 residues. CDR1 and CDR2 from the germline V gene are MNHNY and SVGAGI (reference sequence). CDR3 DNA: TGTGCCAGCAGTTATCTCGCTAGCCTCGGCACCGGGGAGCTGTTTTTT. Protein: CASSYLASLGTGELFF.

The chain joins TRBV5-1 to TRBJ1-2, with TRBD1 matching 9 bases. The trim removed 2 bases at V and 0 bases at J, leaving 8 bases unmatched. The germline V gene encodes CDR1 SGHRS and CDR2 YFSETQ. This CDR3 has 17 residues. The CDR3 DNA reads TGCGCCAGCAGCTTCTCCGACAGGGGGGCAACTAACTATGGCTACACCTTC. Translated: CASSFSDRGATNYGYTF.

Comment on this clone: The sample has other DNA sequences that encode this CDR3 too. The gene calls are TRBV5-4 and TRBJ2-3, with D possibly matching TRBD2 (5 bases). Trimming took off 5 bases at V and 2 bases at J, with 12 bases between the two ends. There are 14 residues in the CDR3. Per germline, CDR1 SGHNT and CDR2 YYREEE (reference sequence). The CDR3 region is CASSPSGNTDTQYF. The CDR3 nucleotides are TGTGCCAGCAGTCCCTCGGGAAACACAGATACGCAGTATTTT. Filled out from reference TRBV5-4 and TRBJ2-3, the complete variable domain reads ETGVTQSPTHLIKTRGQQVTLRCSSQSGHNTVSWYQQALGQGPQFIFQYYREEENGRGNFPPRFSGLQFPNYSSELNVNALELDDSALYLCASSPSGNTDTQYFGPGTRLTVL.

This chain joins TRBV2 and TRBJ1-3; D not certain. The CDR3 runs 14 residues. CDR1 is SNHLY, CDR2 FYNNEI, per germline. V was cut by 0 bases and J by 4 bases, with 7 bases left in between. This CDR3 is CASSEALGGNTIYF. CDR3 nucleotide sequence: TGTGCCAGCAGTGAAGCGCTGGGGGGAAACACCATATATTTT. Filled out from reference TRBV2 and TRBJ1-3, the complete variable domain reads EPEVTQTPSHQVTQMGQEVILRCVPISNHLYFYWYRQILGQKVEFLVSFYNNEISEKSEIFDDQFSVERPDGSNFTLKIRSTKLEDSAMYFCASSEALGGNTIYFGEGSWLTVV.

This chain connects TRBV4-1 to TRBJ2-3; D is possibly TRBD1 or TRBD2 (5 bases each). Germline assignment: CDR1 MGHRA and CDR2 YSYEKL. This CDR3 contains 17 residues. With 1 base removed from V and 1 base from J, the gap between germline ends came to 15 bases. CDR3 bases: TGCGCCAGCAGCCAAGCCCACGGGGCCTTGGGCACAGATACGCAGTATTTT. Its protein is CASSQAHGALGTDTQYF.

This clone appeared once. The CDR3 sequence: CASGAGAKNIQYF. CDR3 sequence (DNA): TGTGCCTCCGGGGCGGGGGCCAAAAACATTCAGTACTTC. The gene calls are TRBV30 and TRBJ2-4; TRBD2 is a possible D gene (6 bases). The V end lost 7 bases, the J end lost 1 base, and 11 bases lay between the germline ends. The CDR3 is 13 amino acids. The V gene's germline CDR1 is GTSNPN and CDR2 SVGIG (reference sequence).

This chain joins TRBV27 and TRBJ2-2; no clear D. The CDR3 loop spans 16 amino acids. Germline lookup yields CDR1 MNHEY and CDR2 SMNVEV (reference sequence). Trimming removed 2 bases from V and 1 base from J, with 11 bases in between. The CDR3 DNA follows: TGTGCCAGCAGTTTACGAGTCGGGCAGAACACCGGGGAGCTGTTTTTT. Residues: CASSLRVGQNTGELFF.

J is TRBJ1-6 and V is TRBV18; TRBD1 matches at 7 bases. The trim removed 3 bases at V and 6 bases at J, leaving 8 bases unmatched. The germline CDR1 and CDR2 sequences are KGHSH and LQKENI. This CDR3 is 16 amino acids long. The CDR3 DNA is TGTGCCAGCTCACCCGTCGGACAGGCTGCTAATTCACCCCTCCACTTT. Translated: CASSPVGQAANSPLHF.

V usage is TRBV19 and J usage is TRBJ2-1; D is ambiguous. CDR1 and CDR2 from the germline V gene are LNHDA and SQIVND (reference sequence). The CDR3 loop spans 15 amino acids. V was clipped by 1 base and J by 0 bases, with 7 bases between them. For the CDR3, the DNA is TGTGCCAGTAGTATAGTTCAAGGCTCCTACAATGAGCAGTTCTTC. As protein: CASSIVQGSYNEQFF. The full variable domain, in which reference TRBV19 and TRBJ2-1 provide the parts outside the CDR3, is DGGITQSPKYLFRKEGQNVTLSCEQNLNHDAMYWYRQDPGQGLRLIYYSQIVNDFQKGDIAEGYSVSREKKESFPLTVTSAQKNPTAFYLCASSIVQGSYNEQFFGPGTRLTVL.

The chain has TRBV7-6 and TRBJ2-7; 8 nucleotides line up with TRBD1. The CDR3 length is 16 residues. The V gene's germline CDR1 is SGHVS and CDR2 FNYEAQ. The junction had 10 bases not matched to a gene; V was cut back by 5 bases and J by 1 base. The CDR3 sequence is CASSPSGGQGSYEQYF. In DNA, the CDR3 is TGTGCCAGCAGCCCCTCCGGAGGACAGGGTTCCTACGAGCAGTACTTC. Supplemented by reference TRBV7-6 and TRBJ2-7, the full variable domain reads GAGVSQSPRYKVTKRGQDVALRCDPISGHVSLYWYRQALGQGPEFLTYFNYEAQQDKSGLPNDRFSAERPEGSISTLTIQRTEQRDSAMYRCASSPSGGQGSYEQYFGPGTRLTVT.

About this clone itself: The same CDR3 also results from other DNA sequences found in this sample. The CDR3 bases are TGTGCCAGCAGCTCCAGGGGATCTGGAAACACCATATATTTT. Translated: CASSSRGSGNTIYF. The rearrangement joins TRBV5-4 to TRBJ1-3, with TRBD1 as a possible D gene (6 bases). In germline, CDR1 is SGHNT, CDR2 YYREEE (reference sequence). This CDR3 has 14 amino acids. Trimming took 3 bases from V and 1 from J, leaving 8 bases between them.

Comments on this clone: Other DNA sequences in this specimen translate into the identical CDR3. The rearrangement links TRBV7-2 to TRBJ2-7; D might be TRBD2 (6 bases). This CDR3 has 14 residues. CDR1 SGHTA and CDR2 FQGNSA come from the germline V gene. Trimming removed 4 bases from V and 3 bases from J, with 13 bases in between. This CDR3 reads CASSSGTVLYEQYF. In nucleotides, the CDR3 is TGTGCCAGCAGCTCCGGGACTGTCCTCTACGAGCAGTACTTC.

V gene TRBV27 combines with J gene TRBJ2-2; 7 positions agree with TRBD2. The CDR3 totals 14 residues. CDR1 and CDR2 from the germline V gene are MNHEY and SMNVEV (reference sequence). Trimming at V came to 10 bases and at J to 1 base, leaving 6 bases not matched to a gene. In DNA form, the CDR3 reads TGTGCCACCCCTGGGACTATGAACACCGGGGAGCTGTTTTTT. Translated, it gives CATPGTMNTGELFF.

The rearrangement links TRBV6-5 to TRBJ2-5; D ambiguous. V was cut by 0 bases and J by 4 bases, with 9 bases left in between. Germline CDR1 MNHEY, CDR2 SVGAGI. The CDR3 extends over 14 amino acids. This CDR3 is CASSYSVLSETQYF. CDR3 coding DNA: TGTGCCAGCAGTTACTCGGTACTTTCAGAGACCCAGTACTTC.

The chain couples TRBV4-1 to TRBJ1-4, with D perhaps TRBD1 (6 bases). Germline V gene data show CDR1 as MGHRA and CDR2 as YSYEKL. V shed 1 base and J shed 8 bases, with 11 bases lying between them. CDR3 size: 14 residues. The CDR3 coding sequence is TGCGCCAGCAGCCAAGGGACAGCTTTGGAAAAACTGTTTTTT. This gives the protein CASSQGTALEKLFF.

The rearrangement links TRBV6-1 to TRBJ1-1, with TRBD1 matching over 9 bases. Germline trimming cut 6 bases from V and 1 base from J; bases unmatched to any gene: 6. The CDR3 spans 15 residues. CDR1 is MNHNS and CDR2 is SASEGT in the germline V gene. CDR3: CASRRDRDSNTEAFF. DNA for the CDR3: TGTGCCAGCAGAAGGGACAGGGACTCGAACACTGAAGCTTTCTTT.

The rearrangement uses TRBV5-8 and TRBJ1-2; 9 positions match TRBD1. The CDR3 loop spans 18 amino acids. Trimming at V came to 3 bases and at J to 3 bases, leaving 15 bases not matched to a gene. CDR1 is SGHTS, CDR2 YDEGEE, per germline. For the CDR3, the DNA is TGTGCCAGCAGCTCCTTCCGGGACAGGGACGTATCGGACTATGGCTACACCTTC. Amino acid sequence: CASSSFRDRDVSDYGYTF. The entire variable domain, with the rest obtained from reference TRBV5-8 and TRBJ1-2, is as follows: EAGVTQSPTHLIKTRGQQATLRCSPISGHTSVYWYQQALGLGLQFLLWYDEGEERNRGNFPPRFSGRQFPNYSSELNVNALELEDSALYLCASSSFRDRDVSDYGYTFGSGTRLTVV.

The chain links TRBV18 to TRBJ2-1, with D possibly TRBD1 on 6 matching bases. V was trimmed by 5 bases and J by 4 bases, leaving 15 bases between them. The CDR3 covers 15 residues. CDR1 is KGHSH and CDR2 is LQKENI in the germline V gene. CDR3: CASSLYRVLYNEQFF. The DNA of the CDR3 is TGTGCCAGCTCATTATACAGGGTCCTTTACAATGAGCAGTTCTTC.